The 28 T cell receptor beta chains below all came from one sample that was sequenced in a study of blood T cells in healthy people across ages. The use of a sample-barcoded 5' primer and a J-beta primer mix characterized a second PCR of roughly 6 to 11 cycles. Via MiXCR, TCRdb re-called the 5' RACE reads, giving one row per CDR3 protein. The table lists hundreds of thousands of distinct CDR3 sequences, roughly a quarter of them singletons, with roughly 3.5% in the top ten. The same sample was also studied in work on T cells of mothers and their children.

What was sequenced was blood. The receptors shown here come from a boy aged 2-9 years in good health.

This chain uses TRBV12-3 or TRBV12-4 with TRBJ2-3; no clear D. This CDR3 is built from 15 residues. V shed 3 bases and J shed 2 bases, with 12 bases lying between them. CDR3 sequence: CASSFSPLPTDTQYF. DNA for the CDR3: TGTGCCAGCAGTTTCTCCCCTTTACCCACAGATACGCAGTATTTT.

The genes are TRBV6-1 and TRBJ2-5, with 9 bases that match TRBD2. Gene TRBJ2-1 matches the end of the DNA better, so the J call may be wrong. The CDR3 has 13 amino acids. Germline V gene data show CDR1 as MNHNS and CDR2 as SASEGT. This CDR3 is CASKAGGPDEQFF. CDR3 DNA sequence: TGTGCCAGCAAGGCGGGAGGGCCGGATGAGCAGTTCTTC.

J is TRBJ2-3 and V is TRBV29-1, with TRBD1 matching 8 bases. Germline assignment: CDR1 SQVTM and CDR2 ANQGSEA. The V segment lost 5 bases and the J segment 6 bases; nucleotides outside the gene matches: 4. The CDR3 consists of 12 residues. The CDR3 region has the DNA TGCAGCGTTCAGGGGGCCGACGATACGCAGTATTTT. Protein product: CSVQGADDTQYF.

This rearrangement joins TRBV20-1 to TRBJ2-3, with 11 bases identical to TRBD2. This CDR3 has 17 amino acids. The germline V gene has CDR1 DFQATT and CDR2 SNEGSKA (reference sequence). Trimming cost V 5 bases and J 4 bases; bases outside gene matches: 14. CDR3 coding DNA: TGCAGTGCTCAGACTGATAGCGGGAGGGCCGGTCCAGATACGCAGTATTTT. This gives the protein CSAQTDSGRAGPDTQYF.

This clonotype was seen a handful of times. This chain joins TRBV20-1 and TRBJ2-2, with TRBD1 as a possible D gene (6 bases). Trimming took 3 bases from V and 1 from J, leaving 12 bases between them. The germline gives CDR1 DFQATT, CDR2 SNEGSKA (reference sequence). The length of the CDR3 is 15 residues. The CDR3 protein is CSASERTVNTGELFF. The CDR3 DNA reads as TGCAGTGCTAGCGAGCGGACAGTGAACACCGGGGAGCTGTTTTTT.

There are many counts of this clonotype. The gene calls are TRBV18 and TRBJ2-3; D is uncertain. CDR3 length: 12 residues. Germline lookup yields CDR1 KGHSH and CDR2 LQKENI. V lost 8 bases to trimming and J lost 2 bases, with 8 bases between them. CDR3 nucleotide sequence: TGTGCCAGCAGCCCAAACACAGATACGCAGTATTTT. Translated: CASSPNTDTQYF.

This clonotype has a count of ten or more. The genes are TRBV15 and TRBJ2-5; D gene ambiguous. The CDR3 totals 18 residues. Trimming took off 0 bases at V and 4 bases at J, with 21 bases between the two ends. CDR1 and CDR2 (germline): LNHNV, YYDKDF (reference sequence). The CDR3 loop reads CATSRDRHGVQPIETQYF. The CDR3 nucleotides are TGTGCCACCAGCAGAGATCGGCATGGGGTACAACCTATAGAGACCCAGTACTTC.

The V and J genes are TRBV30 and TRBJ2-5, with 7 bases identical to TRBD2. The CDR3 length is 18 residues. The V gene end was trimmed by 3 bases and the J gene end by 2 bases; junction bases not matched to a gene: 18. Per germline, CDR1 GTSNPN and CDR2 SVGIG (reference sequence). The CDR3 reads CAWSSLLDWTGGQETQYF. CDR3 nucleotides: TGTGCCTGGAGCTCTTTACTCGATTGGACGGGGGGACAAGAGACCCAGTACTTC. Full variable domain (rest looked up from reference TRBV30 and TRBJ2-5): SQTIHQWPATLVQPVGSPLSLECTVEGTSNPNLYWYRQAAGRGLQLLFYSVGIGQISSEVPQNLSASRPQDRQFILSSKKLLLSDSGFYLCAWSSLLDWTGGQETQYFGPGTRLLVL.

This clonotype was observed once. J is TRBJ1-4 and V is TRBV9, with D possibly TRBD1 on 6 matching bases. The CDR3 runs 15 residues. V gave up 0 bases and J gave up 3 bases, with 9 bases separating them. Germline values: CDR1 SGDLS, CDR2 YYNGEE. The CDR3, as DNA: TGTGCCAGCAGCGTAGACGGACAGTCTAATGAAAAACTGTTTTTT. It encodes CASSVDGQSNEKLFF. Full variable domain (outside the CDR3, taken from reference TRBV9 and TRBJ1-4): DSGVTQTPKHLITATGQRVTLRCSPRSGDLSVYWYQQSLDQGLQFLIQYYNGEERAKGNILERFSAQQFPDLHSELNLSSLELGDSALYFCASSVDGQSNEKLFFGSGTQLSVL.

The chain combines TRBV7-8 with TRBJ2-5, with TRBD1 identical over 8 bases. The better agreement between TRBJ2-7 and the DNA end casts doubt on the J call. In germline, CDR1 is SGHVS, CDR2 FQNEAQ. The CDR3 has 14 amino acids. CDR3 protein: CASSARTGTYEQYF. The CDR3 DNA follows: TGTGCCAGCAGCGCGCGGACAGGGACCTACGAGCAGTACTTC.

J is TRBJ2-2 and V is TRBV29-1, with D perhaps TRBD1 (6 bases). The CDR3 has 13 amino acids. Germline CDR1 and CDR2: SQVTM and ANQGSEA. The V end lost 1 base, the J end lost 6 bases, and 9 bases lay between the germline ends. As DNA, the CDR3 is TGCAGCGTTGAAGGGGCAGGGGCCGGGGAGCTGTTTTTT. Amino acid sequence: CSVEGAGAGELFF.

V usage is TRBV7-9 and J usage is TRBJ2-1, with D unresolved. The J call is in doubt because the DNA end fits TRBJ2-7 better. Germline V lookup: CDR1 SEHNR, CDR2 FQNEAQ (reference sequence). This CDR3 region has 11 residues. The CDR3 DNA sequence: TGTGCCAGCAGCTTATCATGGGAGCAGTACTTC. Translated, it gives CASSLSWEQYF.

CDR3 nucleotides: TGTGCCTGGAGTGCGGCGCTCGGGAGAAACACCGGGGAGCTGTTTTTT. Protein sequence: CAWSAALGRNTGELFF. The chain has TRBV30 and TRBJ2-2, with a weak D call TRBD2 (6 bases). Trimming removed 1 base at V and 2 bases at J, with 14 bases between. From germline, CDR1 is GTSNPN and CDR2 SVGIG (reference sequence). The CDR3 loop spans 16 amino acids.

The chain recombines TRBV29-1 with TRBJ2-5; 7 bases fit TRBD2. The CDR3 contains 13 residues. The junction had 11 bases not matched to a gene; V was cut back by 6 bases and J by 7 bases. The germline CDR1 and CDR2 sequences are SQVTM and ANQGSEA. The CDR3 nucleotides are TGCAGCGTGGCGGGGGAGGGACCTGGGACCCAGTACTTC. Translating it yields CSVAGEGPGTQYF.

The V gene is TRBV11-2, the J gene TRBJ2-2, with D unresolved. The ends were cut back, 1 base at V and 3 bases at J, with 9 bases in the middle. The CDR3 has 15 residues. Germline V gene sequence: CDR1 SGHAT, CDR2 FQNNGV. The CDR3 region is CASSLAHVHTGELFF. The CDR3 nucleotides read TGTGCCAGCAGCTTAGCCCACGTCCACACCGGGGAGCTGTTTTTT.

The rearrangement uses TRBV2 and TRBJ2-2; TRBD1 agrees at 9 bases. The trim removed 8 bases at V and 5 bases at J, leaving 9 bases unmatched. The V gene's germline CDR1 is SNHLY and CDR2 FYNNEI. CDR3 length: 15 residues. CDR3 nucleotides: TGTGCCAGCGGACCGGACAGGGGAGGGACCGGGGAGCTGTTTTTT. Amino acid sequence: CASGPDRGGTGELFF.

This clonotype came up a few times. This sequence joins TRBV2 and TRBJ1-1; 9 bases are shared with TRBD1. The V and J ends lost 11 bases and 7 bases, in that order; junction bases with no gene match: 14. The CDR3 has 14 residues. The germline CDR1 and CDR2 sequences are SNHLY and FYNNEI. The CDR3 protein is CAGNNRGLVNEAFF. CDR3 DNA sequence: TGTGCCGGAAATAACAGGGGGCTGGTGAATGAAGCTTTCTTT.

This chain joins TRBV3-1 and TRBJ1-2; D gene uncertain. This CDR3 has 12 residues. Trimming stripped 5 bases from V and 7 bases from J, with 11 bases between. The germline V gene has CDR1 LGHDT and CDR2 YNNKEL (reference sequence). The CDR3 region has the DNA TGTGCCAGCAGCTACCGGGAATTTGGCTACACCTTC. Translating it yields CASSYREFGYTF.

The chain employs TRBV12-3 or TRBV12-4 and TRBJ2-7, with 9 bases matching TRBD1. This CDR3 is built from 14 residues. The junction had 7 bases not matched to a gene; V was cut back by 4 bases and J by 6 bases. The CDR3 DNA follows: TGTGCCAGCAGTTATAACAGGGGGCCGATCGAGCAGTACTTC. Translation gives CASSYNRGPIEQYF.

This clonotype has only a few counts. The rearrangement joins TRBV20-1 to TRBJ1-3; 7 bases agree with TRBD1. Looked up from germline, CDR1 is DFQATT and CDR2 is SNEGSKA (reference sequence). The CDR3 is 14 residues long. V shed 5 bases, J shed 3 bases, and the junction held 7 bases outside the gene matches. CDR3 DNA sequence: TGCAGTGCTTCCGACAGGGAGAATGGAAACACCATATATTTT. Amino acids: CSASDRENGNTIYF.

This clonotype was observed a handful of times. The chain joins TRBV5-1 to TRBJ2-5; no reliable D call. Germline V gene data show CDR1 as SGHRS and CDR2 as YFSETQ. V dropped 5 bases and J dropped 5 bases, with 13 bases sitting between them. The CDR3 is 13 amino acids. The CDR3 reads CASRAGNRETQYF. CDR3 DNA sequence: TGCGCCAGCAGGGCTGGAAACCGGGAGACCCAGTACTTC.

This clonotype was detected only a few times. This chain joins TRBV3-1 and TRBJ1-5; no clear D gene. This CDR3 is built from 14 residues. Germline V gene data show CDR1 as LGHDT and CDR2 as YNNKEL (reference sequence). The ends were cut back, 2 bases at V and 7 bases at J, with 12 bases in the middle. CDR3 nucleotides: TGTGCCAGCAGCCAATATGGGAACCGCCAGCCCCAGCATTTT. Protein product: CASSQYGNRQPQHF. The full variable domain, rest sourced from reference TRBV3-1 and TRBJ1-5, is DTAVSQTPKYLVTQMGNDKSIKCEQNLGHDTMYWYKQDSKKFLKIMFSYNNKELIINETVPNRFSPKSPDKAHLNLHINSLELGDSAVYFCASSQYGNRQPQHFGDGTRLSIL.

This chain joins TRBV30 and TRBJ1-1; 8 bases are shared with TRBD1. CDR3 length: 16 amino acids. V lost 4 bases, J lost 3 bases, and 13 bases stayed unmatched. CDR1 and CDR2 from the germline V gene are GTSNPN and SVGIG (reference sequence). As DNA, the CDR3 is TGTGCCTGGAAGGGAGGCCCCGGACAGGGCGACACTGAAGCTTTCTTT. Its protein product is CAWKGGPGQGDTEAFF.

This chain uses TRBV15 with TRBJ2-4, with D tentatively TRBD1 (6 bases). Germline V CDR1 and CDR2: LNHNV, YYDKDF (reference sequence). V gave up 3 bases and J gave up 6 bases, with 12 bases separating them. This CDR3 region has 14 residues. CDR3 sequence reads: CATSRELRGNIQYF. CDR3 nucleotides: TGTGCCACCAGCAGGGAGCTCAGGGGAAACATTCAGTACTTC.

J is TRBJ2-5 and V is TRBV20-1, with D unclear. The better agreement between TRBJ2-1 and the DNA end casts doubt on the J call. The CDR3 is made up of 11 amino acids. CDR1 DFQATT and CDR2 SNEGSKA come from the germline V gene (reference sequence). The CDR3: CSALVGNEQFF. The CDR3 DNA sequence: TGCAGTGCCCTTGTGGGAAATGAGCAGTTCTTC.

The chain employs TRBV2 and TRBJ2-4; 10 bases fit TRBD2. Germline CDR1 reads SNHLY; CDR2 reads FYNNEI. V shed 3 bases and J 15 bases; nucleotides not matched to a gene: 8. The CDR3 runs to 13 residues. CDR3 nucleotide sequence: TGTGCCAGCAGTGACCGGCTAGCGGGGGAACTGTACTTC. Protein sequence: CASSDRLAGELYF.

This clonotype came up a few times. This sequence joins TRBV30 and TRBJ2-7; D not resolved. The germline V gene encodes CDR1 GTSNPN and CDR2 SVGIG (reference sequence). This CDR3 has 11 residues. The V and J ends lost 5 bases and 4 bases respectively, with 9 bases between them. The CDR3, as DNA: TGTGCCTGGGGTCGGAAATACGAGCAGTACTTC. It specifies CAWGRKYEQYF. The variable domain in full, with the rest retrieved from reference TRBV30 and TRBJ2-7, is SQTIHQWPATLVQPVGSPLSLECTVEGTSNPNLYWYRQAAGRGLQLLFYSVGIGQISSEVPQNLSASRPQDRQFILSSKKLLLSDSGFYLCAWGRKYEQYFGPGTRLTVT.

This chain links TRBV12-3 or TRBV12-4 with TRBJ2-4; TRBD1 agrees at 9 bases. Unmatched junction bases numbered 5, after V lost 5 bases and J lost 9 bases. The CDR3 loop spans 13 amino acids. The CDR3 coding sequence is TGTGCCAGCAGTCGGGACAGGGTGGGCATTCAGTACTTC. Translated, it gives CASSRDRVGIQYF.